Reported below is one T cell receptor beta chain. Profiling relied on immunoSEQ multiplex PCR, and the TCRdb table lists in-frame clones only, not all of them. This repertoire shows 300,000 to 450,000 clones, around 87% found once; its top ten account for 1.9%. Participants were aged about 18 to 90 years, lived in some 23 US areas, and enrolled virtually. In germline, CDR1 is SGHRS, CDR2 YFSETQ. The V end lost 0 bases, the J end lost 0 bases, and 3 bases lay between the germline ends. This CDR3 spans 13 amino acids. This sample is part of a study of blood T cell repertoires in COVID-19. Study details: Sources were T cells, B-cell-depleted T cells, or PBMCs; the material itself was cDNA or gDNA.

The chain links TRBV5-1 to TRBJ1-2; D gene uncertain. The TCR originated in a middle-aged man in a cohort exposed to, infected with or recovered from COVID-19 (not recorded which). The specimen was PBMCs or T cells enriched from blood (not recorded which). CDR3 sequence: CASSLVANYGYTF. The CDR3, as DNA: TGCGCCAGCAGCTTGGTAGCTAACTATGGCTACACCTTC.